This TCR beta chain is from a study of beta chain features in type 1 diabetes. In this sample, this clone turned up a few times. CDR3 length: 16 residues. Looked up from germline, CDR1 is SEHNR and CDR2 is FQNEAQ (reference sequence). V was pared by 3 bases and J by 3 bases, with 5 bases of the junction left unmatched. Markers CD45RO/CCR7/CD25/CD127/CD95/CD27 served to sort CD4+ naive, central memory, regulatory and stem cell-like memory cells. Every isolated RNA sample was fully reverse transcribed, so sequencing captured expressed TCRB transcripts. This table comes from immunoSEQ multiplex PCR, and its TCRdb copy is limited to in-frame clones, with some not included. The sample shows a few hundred thousand clones, approximately 13% of them seen only once.

The sequenced sample consisted of naive CD4+ T cells from blood. The rearrangement joins TRBV7-9 to TRBJ2-7; the match to TRBD2 covers 13 bases. The TCR originated in a young man in good health. CDR3 region: CASSFGTSGKFYEQYV. CDR3 in DNA: TGTGCCAGCAGCTTCGGGACTAGCGGGAAATTCTACGAGCAGTACGTC.